This TCR beta chain was retrieved from a study of response to subunit inactivated influenza vaccine. There are a few counts of this clonotype. Losses at the gene ends were 7 bases for V and 4 bases for J; bases not matched to a gene: 14. The length of the CDR3 is 16 residues. Germline V lookup: CDR1 MDHEN, CDR2 SYDVKM. TCRdb redid the calling of the RT-PCR reads with MiXCR, one entry per CDR3 protein. The sample consists of under 200,000 distinct CDR3 sequences, 9.5% to 15% of them appearing once. These data were also reused for a study on T cells expressing NK-cell markers. As reported in that work: Generation of TCR beta cDNA was performed by 5'RACE template switching incorporating UMIs. The sequencing cohort of eight donors included seven HCMV-seropositive individuals and one seronegative individual. For a handful of donors, the dominant NKG2C+ clonotypes made up roughly 1.0-7.5% of their CD8+ T cells.

The clonotype originates from a man aged 45-65 years who received an inactivated influenza vaccine. The V gene is TRBV28, the J gene TRBJ2-3; the match to TRBD1 covers 7 bases. The sequences come from CD8+ T cells sorted from PBMCs, collected 11 to 12 days after vaccination. The CDR3 coding sequence is TGTGCCAGCAACCTACTATTACAGGGGCGGCCAGATACGCAGTATTTT. Translating it yields CASNLLLQGRPDTQYF.